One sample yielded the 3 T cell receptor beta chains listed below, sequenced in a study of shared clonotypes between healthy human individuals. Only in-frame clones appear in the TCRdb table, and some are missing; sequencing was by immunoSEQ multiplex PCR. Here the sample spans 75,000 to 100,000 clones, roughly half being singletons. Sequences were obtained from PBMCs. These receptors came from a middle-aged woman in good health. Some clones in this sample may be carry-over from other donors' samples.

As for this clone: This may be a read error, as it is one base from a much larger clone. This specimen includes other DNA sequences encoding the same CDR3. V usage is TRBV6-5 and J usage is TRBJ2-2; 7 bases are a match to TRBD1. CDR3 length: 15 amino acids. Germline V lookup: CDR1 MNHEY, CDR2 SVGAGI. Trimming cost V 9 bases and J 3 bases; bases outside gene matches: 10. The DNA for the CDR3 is TGTGCCAGTAGTCGACAGGGTCGGGACACCGGGGAGCTGTTTTTT. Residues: CASSRQGRDTGELFF.

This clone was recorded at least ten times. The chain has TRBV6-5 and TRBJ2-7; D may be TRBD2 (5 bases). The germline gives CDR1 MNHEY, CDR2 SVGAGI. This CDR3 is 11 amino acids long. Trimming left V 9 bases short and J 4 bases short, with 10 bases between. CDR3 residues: CASGREYEQYF. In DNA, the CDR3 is TGTGCCAGTGGAAGGGAGTACGAGCAGTACTTC.

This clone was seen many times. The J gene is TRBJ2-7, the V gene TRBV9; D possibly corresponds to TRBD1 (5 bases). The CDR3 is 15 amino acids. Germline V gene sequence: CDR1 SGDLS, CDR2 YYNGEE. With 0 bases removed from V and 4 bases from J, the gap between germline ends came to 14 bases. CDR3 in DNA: TGTGCCAGCAGCGTAGGTCACGACAGTACTTACGAGCAGTACTTC. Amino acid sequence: CASSVGHDSTYEQYF.